This T cell receptor beta chain was recovered during a study of regulatory T cells in long-lasting Graves disease. According to the study, TCR beta libraries were built with iRepertoire HTBI primers and CDR3-region Arm-PCR. TCRdb re-analysed the multiplex PCR reads in MiXCR, keeping a single row per CDR3 protein. The data hold some 600,000 distinct CDR3 sequences, with 16% observed a single time. The table lists this clonotype with many counts. The antigen is unknown. Broader study findings: Patients with persistent Graves' had lower TCR diversity than newly diagnosed patients. Only peripheral blood was studied, not thyroid tissue.

CDR1 and CDR2 from the germline V gene are SGHRS and YFSETQ. Trimming stripped 3 bases from V and 5 bases from J, with 14 bases between. CDR3 length: 14 amino acids. As for time point: newly diagnosed GD, antithyroid drugs for less than 3 months. After RNA was extracted from PBMCs, the TCR library was made from it. Another study also made use of these data, one on T cells in Graves' hyperthyroidism and ophthalmopathy. As that report states: Uncontrolled infections, other autoimmune diseases, pregnancy or lactation led to exclusion of patients. A first-round RT-PCR of the TCR CDR3 used the HTBI primer set.

This TCR derives from a man between 18 and 35 years old with Graves disease. Here the sequenced sample was peripheral blood mononuclear cells (PBMCs), taken at new diagnosis, from a patient treated with antithyroid drugs. The chain joins TRBV5-1 to TRBJ1-2; tentatively, D is TRBD1 (5 bases). As DNA, the CDR3 is TGCGCCAGCAGCTCCGGGACCCAGGAGTATGGCTACACCTTC. It specifies CASSSGTQEYGYTF.